This T cell receptor (beta chain) was retrieved from a study of blood T cell repertoires in COVID-19. Study context: Acute and convalescent COVID-19 samples came from the United States, Italy and Spain.

Per the authors' pipeline: Estimation of nucleated cell counts was performed using reference gene primer amplification. TCRdb's table, derived via immunoSEQ multiplex PCR, lists solely in-frame clones and lacks some. V and J calls and clone size are those listed in that table; D and trimming were worked out from the DNA. Of more than 150,000 clones in the sample, roughly 90% are singletons; the top ten hold about 2.6%. The germline gives CDR1 LGHNT, CDR2 FRNRAP. CDR3 length equals 16 residues. Trimming stripped 0 bases from V and 2 bases from J, with 14 bases between. The sequencing input was peripheral blood. This chain links TRBV12-5 with TRBJ2-7, with a weak D call TRBD1 (5 bases). The origin of this receptor is a man between 60 and 75 years old with acute or convalescent COVID-19. DNA of the CDR3: TGTGCTAGTGGTTTGGTAATCGGGCAGGGAACCTACGAGCAGTACTTC. Translation: CASGLVIGQGTYEQYF.